These 2 T cell receptor beta chains were all obtained from the same sample, sequenced in a study of response to subunit inactivated influenza vaccine. TCRdb used MiXCR to reprocess the RT-PCR reads, holding one entry per CDR3 protein. The sample lists roughly 190,000 distinct CDR3 sequences, about 12% occurring once. This sample was shared with a second study, whose subject was T cells expressing NK-cell markers. That paper notes: The authors generated TCR beta cDNA through 5'RACE template switching with UMIs.

The sample was CD8+ T cells sorted from PBMCs, taken approximately 13 days after vaccination. The origin of the receptors is a man aged 50-60 years who received an inactivated influenza vaccine.

This clonotype turned up a few times. The V and J genes are TRBV7-9 and TRBJ2-3, with D perhaps TRBD1 (6 bases). Per the germline V gene, CDR1 is SEHNR and CDR2 is FQNEAQ (reference sequence). CDR3 size: 15 residues. Deletions cut 1 base from V and 2 bases from J, with 10 bases between. The CDR3, as DNA: TGTGCCAGCAGCTTAGATCGGGGACACACAGATACGCAGTATTTT. This encodes CASSLDRGHTDTQYF.

The table lists this clonotype with a few counts. The V and J genes are TRBV3-1 and TRBJ2-7; D not resolved. Between the trimmed V and J ends, which lost 4 bases and 3 bases, there was a span of 16 bases. This CDR3 is built from 15 residues. Germline V gives CDR1 LGHDT, CDR2 YNNKEL (reference sequence). CDR3 protein: CASSLRMDGYYEQYF. The CDR3 DNA sequence: TGTGCCAGCAGCCTTAGGATGGACGGTTACTACGAGCAGTACTTC.